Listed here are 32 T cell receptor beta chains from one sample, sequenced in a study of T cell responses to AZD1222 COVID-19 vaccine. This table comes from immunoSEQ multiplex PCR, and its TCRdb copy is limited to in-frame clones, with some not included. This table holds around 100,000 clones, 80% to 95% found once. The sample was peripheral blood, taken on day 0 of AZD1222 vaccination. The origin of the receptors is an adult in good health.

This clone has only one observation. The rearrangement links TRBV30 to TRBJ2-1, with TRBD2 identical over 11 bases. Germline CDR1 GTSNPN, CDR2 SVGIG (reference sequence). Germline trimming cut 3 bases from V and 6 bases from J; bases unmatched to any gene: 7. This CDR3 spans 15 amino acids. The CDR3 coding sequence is TGTGCCTGGAGCGTGACTAGCGGGATTTTCAATGAGCAGTTCTTC. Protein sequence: CAWSVTSGIFNEQFF.

DNA for the CDR3: TGTGCCAGCAGCGTAGACCTACCCGGGGAGCTGTTTTTT. As protein: CASSVDLPGELFF. This chain joins TRBV9 and TRBJ2-2; D gene unclear. Germline-derived CDR1 and CDR2 are SGDLS and YYNGEE. The CDR3 sequence is 13 residues long. V was cut by 0 bases and J by 6 bases, with 6 bases left in between. Filled out from reference TRBV9 and TRBJ2-2, the complete variable domain reads DSGVTQTPKHLITATGQRVTLRCSPRSGDLSVYWYQQSLDQGLQFLIQYYNGEERAKGNILERFSAQQFPDLHSELNLSSLELGDSALYFCASSVDLPGELFFGEGSRLTVL.

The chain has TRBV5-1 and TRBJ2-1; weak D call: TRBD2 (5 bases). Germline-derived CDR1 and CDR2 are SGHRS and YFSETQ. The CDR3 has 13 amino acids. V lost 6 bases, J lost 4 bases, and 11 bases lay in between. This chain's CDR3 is CASMEVGYNEQFF. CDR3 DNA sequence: TGCGCCAGCATGGAGGTGGGGTACAATGAGCAGTTCTTC.

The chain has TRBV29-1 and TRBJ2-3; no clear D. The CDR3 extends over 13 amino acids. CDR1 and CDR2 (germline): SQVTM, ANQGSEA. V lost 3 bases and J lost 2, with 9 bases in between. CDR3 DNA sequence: TGCAGCGTTGAGCGACTCTCCACAGATACGCAGTATTTT. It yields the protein CSVERLSTDTQYF.

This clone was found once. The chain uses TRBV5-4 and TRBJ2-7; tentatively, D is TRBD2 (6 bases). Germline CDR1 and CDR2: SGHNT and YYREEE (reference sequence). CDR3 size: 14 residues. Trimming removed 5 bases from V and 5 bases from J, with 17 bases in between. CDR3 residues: CASSFLGGPNEQYF. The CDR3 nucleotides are TGTGCCAGCAGTTTCCTCGGAGGGCCCAACGAGCAGTACTTC.

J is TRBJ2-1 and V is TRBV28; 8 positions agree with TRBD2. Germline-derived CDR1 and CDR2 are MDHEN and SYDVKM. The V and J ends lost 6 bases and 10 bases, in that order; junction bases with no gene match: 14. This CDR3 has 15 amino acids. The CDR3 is CASRALAGGSLEQFF. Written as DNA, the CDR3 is TGTGCCAGCAGAGCCCTCGCGGGAGGATCGCTAGAGCAGTTCTTC.

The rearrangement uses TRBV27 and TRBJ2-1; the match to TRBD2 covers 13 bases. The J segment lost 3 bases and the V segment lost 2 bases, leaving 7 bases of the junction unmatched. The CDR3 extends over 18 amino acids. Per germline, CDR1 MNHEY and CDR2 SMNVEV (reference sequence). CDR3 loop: CASSLTGLAGAIYNEQFF. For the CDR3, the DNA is TGTGCCAGCAGTTTAACCGGACTAGCGGGAGCGATCTACAATGAGCAGTTCTTC.

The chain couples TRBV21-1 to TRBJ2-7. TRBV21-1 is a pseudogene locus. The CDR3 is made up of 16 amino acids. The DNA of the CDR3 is TGTGCCAGCAGCATGGCCCCCAGCCCGAGCTCCTACGAGCAGTACTTC. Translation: CASSMAPSPSSYEQYF.

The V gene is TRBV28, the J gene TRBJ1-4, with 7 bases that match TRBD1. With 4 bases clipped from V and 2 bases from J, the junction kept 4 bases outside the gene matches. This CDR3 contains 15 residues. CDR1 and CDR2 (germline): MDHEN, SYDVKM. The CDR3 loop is CASSSHRGTNEKLFF. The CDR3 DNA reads TGTGCCAGCAGTTCCCACAGGGGTACTAATGAAAAACTGTTTTTT.

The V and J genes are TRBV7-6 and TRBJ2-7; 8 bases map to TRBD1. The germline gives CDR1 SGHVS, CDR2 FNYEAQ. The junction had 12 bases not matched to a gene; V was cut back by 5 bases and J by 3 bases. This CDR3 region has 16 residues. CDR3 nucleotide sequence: TGTGCCAGCAGCCCCACTGGTGGGACAGGAAACTACGAGCAGTACTTC. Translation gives CASSPTGGTGNYEQYF.

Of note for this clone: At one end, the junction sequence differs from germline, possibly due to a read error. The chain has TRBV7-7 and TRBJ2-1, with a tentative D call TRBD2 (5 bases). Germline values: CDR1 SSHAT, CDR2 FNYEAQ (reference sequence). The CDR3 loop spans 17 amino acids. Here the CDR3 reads CASSIYCLRGSYNEQFF. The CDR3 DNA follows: TGTGCTAGCAGCATTTACTGCCTCCGGGGCTCCTACAATGAGCAGTTCTTC.

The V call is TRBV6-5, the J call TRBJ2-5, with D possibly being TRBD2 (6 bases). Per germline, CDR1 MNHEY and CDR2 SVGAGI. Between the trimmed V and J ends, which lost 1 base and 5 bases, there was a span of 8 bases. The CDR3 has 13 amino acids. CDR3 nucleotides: TGTGCCAGCAGTTACTATGGGGGGGAGACCCAGTACTTC. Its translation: CASSYYGGETQYF.

The CDR3 DNA is TGTGCCTGGAGCCGGGGGGGGGCGGACTATGGCTACACCTTC. The encoded protein is CAWSRGGADYGYTF. The V gene is TRBV30, the J gene TRBJ1-2, with D tentatively TRBD1 (6 bases). V shed 3 bases and J shed 3 bases, with 14 bases lying between them. The CDR3 totals 14 residues. Germline V gene lookup returns CDR1 GTSNPN and CDR2 SVGIG (reference sequence).

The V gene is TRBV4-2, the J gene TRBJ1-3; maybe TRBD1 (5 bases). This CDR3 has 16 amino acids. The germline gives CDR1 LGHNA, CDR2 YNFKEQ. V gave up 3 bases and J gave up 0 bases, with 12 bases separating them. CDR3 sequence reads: CASSQRQIFSGNTIYF. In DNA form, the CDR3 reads TGTGCCAGCAGCCAGCGACAGATATTCTCTGGAAACACCATATATTTT.

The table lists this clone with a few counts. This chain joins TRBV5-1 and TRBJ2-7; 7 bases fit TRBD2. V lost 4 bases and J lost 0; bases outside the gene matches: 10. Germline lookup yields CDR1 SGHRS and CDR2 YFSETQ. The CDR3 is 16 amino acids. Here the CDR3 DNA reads TGCGCCAGCAGCCCCGGGACTATTGTAGACTCCTACGAGCAGTACTTC. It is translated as CASSPGTIVDSYEQYF.

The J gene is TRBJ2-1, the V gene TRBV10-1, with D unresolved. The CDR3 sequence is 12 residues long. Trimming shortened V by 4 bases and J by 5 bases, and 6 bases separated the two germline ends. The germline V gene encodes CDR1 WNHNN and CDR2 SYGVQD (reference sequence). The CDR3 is CASSGANNEQFF. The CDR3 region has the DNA TGCGCCAGCAGTGGGGCGAACAATGAGCAGTTCTTC.

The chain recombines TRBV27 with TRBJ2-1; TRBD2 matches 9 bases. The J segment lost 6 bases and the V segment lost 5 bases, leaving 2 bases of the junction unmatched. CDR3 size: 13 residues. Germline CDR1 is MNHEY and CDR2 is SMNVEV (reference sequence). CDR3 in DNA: TGTGCCAGCAGTGGCGGGAGGGTCAATGAGCAGTTCTTC. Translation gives CASSGGRVNEQFF.

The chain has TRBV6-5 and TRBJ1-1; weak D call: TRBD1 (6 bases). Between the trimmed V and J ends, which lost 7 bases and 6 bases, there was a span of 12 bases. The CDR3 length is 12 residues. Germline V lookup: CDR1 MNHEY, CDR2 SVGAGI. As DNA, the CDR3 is TGTGCCAGCAAGAACAGGGCTGCTGAAGCTTTCTTT. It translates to CASKNRAAEAFF.

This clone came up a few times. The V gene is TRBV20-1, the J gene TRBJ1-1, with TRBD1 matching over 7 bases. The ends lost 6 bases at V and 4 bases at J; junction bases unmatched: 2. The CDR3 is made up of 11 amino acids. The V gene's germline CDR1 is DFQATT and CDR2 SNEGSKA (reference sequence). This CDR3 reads CSATGPTEAFF. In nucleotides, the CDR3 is TGCAGTGCGACAGGGCCCACTGAAGCTTTCTTT.

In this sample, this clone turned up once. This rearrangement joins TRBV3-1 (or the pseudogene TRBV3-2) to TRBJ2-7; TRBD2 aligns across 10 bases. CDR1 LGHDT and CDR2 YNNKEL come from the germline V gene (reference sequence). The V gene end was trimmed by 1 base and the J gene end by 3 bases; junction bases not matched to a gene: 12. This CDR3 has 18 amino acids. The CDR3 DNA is TGTGCCAGCAGCCAAGTTGCTAGCGGGAGAGTTTCGAACTACGAGCAGTACTTC. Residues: CASSQVASGRVSNYEQYF.

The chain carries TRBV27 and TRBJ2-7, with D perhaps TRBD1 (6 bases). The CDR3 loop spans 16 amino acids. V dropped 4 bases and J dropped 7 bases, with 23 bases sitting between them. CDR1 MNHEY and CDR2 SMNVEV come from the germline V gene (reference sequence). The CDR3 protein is CASSYGGRGLLGEQYF. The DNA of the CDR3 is TGTGCCAGCAGTTATGGGGGCAGGGGCCTTTTGGGGGAGCAGTACTTC.

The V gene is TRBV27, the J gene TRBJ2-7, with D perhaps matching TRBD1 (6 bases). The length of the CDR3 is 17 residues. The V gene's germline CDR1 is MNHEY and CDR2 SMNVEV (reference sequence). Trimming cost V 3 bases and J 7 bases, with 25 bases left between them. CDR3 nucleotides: TGTGCCAGCAGTTTTGGGGGCCGTTTAGGGGCCCTTGGTGAGCAGTACTTC. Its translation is CASSFGGRLGALGEQYF.

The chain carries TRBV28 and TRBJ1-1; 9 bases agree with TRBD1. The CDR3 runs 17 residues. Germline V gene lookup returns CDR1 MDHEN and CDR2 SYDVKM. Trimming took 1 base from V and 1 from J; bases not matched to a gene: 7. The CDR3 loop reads CASSLSNRGRGNTEAFF. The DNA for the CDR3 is TGTGCCAGCAGTTTATCCAACAGGGGGCGGGGGAACACTGAAGCTTTCTTT.

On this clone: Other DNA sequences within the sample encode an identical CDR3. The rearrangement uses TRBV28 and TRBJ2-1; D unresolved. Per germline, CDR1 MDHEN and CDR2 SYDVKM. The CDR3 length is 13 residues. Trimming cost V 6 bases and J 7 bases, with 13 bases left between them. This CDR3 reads CASRFWYGNEQFF. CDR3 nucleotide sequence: TGTGCCAGCAGGTTTTGGTATGGTAATGAGCAGTTCTTC. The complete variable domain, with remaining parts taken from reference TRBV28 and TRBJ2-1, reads DVKVTQSSRYLVKRTGEKVFLECVQDMDHENMFWYRQDPGLGLRLIYFSYDVKMKEKGDIPEGYSVSREKKERFSLILESASTNQTSMYLCASRFWYGNEQFFGPGTRLTVL.

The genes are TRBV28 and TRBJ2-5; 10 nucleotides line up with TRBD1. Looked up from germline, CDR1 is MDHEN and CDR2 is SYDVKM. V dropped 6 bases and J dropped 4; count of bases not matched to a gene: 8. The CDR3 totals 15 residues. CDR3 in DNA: TGTGCCAGCAGACAATTGACAGGGGGCGCAGAGACCCAGTACTTC. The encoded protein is CASRQLTGGAETQYF.

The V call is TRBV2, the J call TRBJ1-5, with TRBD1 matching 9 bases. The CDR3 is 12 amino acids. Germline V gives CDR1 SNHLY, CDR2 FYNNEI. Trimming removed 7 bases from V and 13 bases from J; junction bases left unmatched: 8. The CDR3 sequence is CASTKEGTGQHF. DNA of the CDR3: TGTGCCAGCACCAAAGAGGGGACAGGGCAGCATTTT. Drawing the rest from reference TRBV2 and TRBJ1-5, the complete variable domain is EPEVTQTPSHQVTQMGQEVILRCVPISNHLYFYWYRQILGQKVEFLVSFYNNEISEKSEIFDDQFSVERPDGSNFTLKIRSTKLEDSAMYFCASTKEGTGQHFGDGTRLSIL.

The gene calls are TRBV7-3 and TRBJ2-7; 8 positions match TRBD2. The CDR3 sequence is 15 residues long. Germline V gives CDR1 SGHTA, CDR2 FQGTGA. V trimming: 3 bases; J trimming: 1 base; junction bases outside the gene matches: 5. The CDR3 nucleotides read TGTGCCAGCAGCTTCGGACCTAGCGGGTCCTACGAGCAGTACTTC. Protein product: CASSFGPSGSYEQYF.

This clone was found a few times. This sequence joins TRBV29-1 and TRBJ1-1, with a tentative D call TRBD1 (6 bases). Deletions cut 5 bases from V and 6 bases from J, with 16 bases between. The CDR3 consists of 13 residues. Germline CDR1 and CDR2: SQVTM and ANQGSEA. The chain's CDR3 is CSVNAGEGSEAFF. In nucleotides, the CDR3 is TGCAGCGTTAACGCAGGGGAAGGTTCTGAAGCTTTCTTT.

The CDR3 coding sequence is TGTGCCAGCTCACCAGAGGCAGGGGGTTACTACGAGCAGTACTTC. It encodes CASSPEAGGYYEQYF. The V call is TRBV18, the J call TRBJ2-7; 7 bases line up with TRBD1. The germline gives CDR1 KGHSH, CDR2 LQKENI. The CDR3 totals 15 residues. V lost 2 bases, J lost 3 bases, and 7 bases stayed unmatched.

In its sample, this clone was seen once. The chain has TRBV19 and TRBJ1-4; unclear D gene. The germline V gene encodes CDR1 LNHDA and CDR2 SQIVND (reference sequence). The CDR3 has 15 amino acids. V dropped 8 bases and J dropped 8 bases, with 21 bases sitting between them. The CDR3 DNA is TGTGCCAGTGCGTCTCGGGTTGGGTCTTGGGAAAAACTGTTTTTT. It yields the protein CASASRVGSWEKLFF.

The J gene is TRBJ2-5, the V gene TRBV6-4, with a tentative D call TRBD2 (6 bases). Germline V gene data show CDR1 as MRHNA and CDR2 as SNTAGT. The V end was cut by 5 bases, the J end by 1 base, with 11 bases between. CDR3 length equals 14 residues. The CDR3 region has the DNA TGTGCCAGCAGTATGGAGGGTGGCCAAGAGACCCAGTACTTC. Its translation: CASSMEGGQETQYF.

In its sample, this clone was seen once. CDR3 in DNA: TGTGCCAGCAGTTTCTGGGCGATTCGGGCTGGAAACACCATATATTTT. It encodes CASSFWAIRAGNTIYF. This chain links TRBV28 with TRBJ1-3; D uncertain. The V gene's germline CDR1 is MDHEN and CDR2 SYDVKM. There are 16 residues in the CDR3. Trimming pared 3 bases from V and 2 bases from J, leaving 14 bases between.